The clone carrying this T cell receptor beta chain has just one count. Germline V lookup: CDR1 SGDLS, CDR2 YYNGEE. The CDR3 spans 15 residues. With 4 bases clipped from V and 3 bases from J, the junction kept 5 bases outside the gene matches. Authors' methods: Reference gene primer amplification yielded estimated nucleated cell counts. Assay: immunoSEQ multiplex PCR; the TCRdb copy retains only in-frame clones and omits some. V, J and clone size are taken as reported in that table, and D and trimming were inferred from the DNA itself. This sample carries hundreds of thousands of clones, approximately 83% of them seen once, and the ten largest clones take roughly 27%. These data originate in a study of blood T cell repertoires in COVID-19. Background on the study: The United States, Italy and Spain provided the acute and convalescent COVID-19 samples. Nucleic acid was either cDNA or gDNA, and it came from T cells, B-cell-depleted T cells, or PBMCs.

This receptor was identified in a man aged 35 to 55 with acute or convalescent COVID-19. Material: peripheral blood. J is TRBJ2-3 and V is TRBV9; TRBD1 matches 10 bases. The CDR3 spells CASSQPGQGTDTQYF. The CDR3 DNA follows: TGTGCCAGCAGCCAACCGGGACAGGGGACAGATACGCAGTATTTT.